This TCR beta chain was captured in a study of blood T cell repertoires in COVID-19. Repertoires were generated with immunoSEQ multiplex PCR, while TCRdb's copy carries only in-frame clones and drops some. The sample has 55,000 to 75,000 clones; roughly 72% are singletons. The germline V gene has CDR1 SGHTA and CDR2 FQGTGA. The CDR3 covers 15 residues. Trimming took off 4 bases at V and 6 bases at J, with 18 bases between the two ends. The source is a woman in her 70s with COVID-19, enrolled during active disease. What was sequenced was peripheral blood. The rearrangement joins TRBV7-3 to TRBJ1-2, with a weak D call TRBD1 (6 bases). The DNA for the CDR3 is TGTGCCAGCAGCTCCGGACAGAACTCTAAGGATGGCTACACCTTC. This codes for CASSSGQNSKDGYTF.